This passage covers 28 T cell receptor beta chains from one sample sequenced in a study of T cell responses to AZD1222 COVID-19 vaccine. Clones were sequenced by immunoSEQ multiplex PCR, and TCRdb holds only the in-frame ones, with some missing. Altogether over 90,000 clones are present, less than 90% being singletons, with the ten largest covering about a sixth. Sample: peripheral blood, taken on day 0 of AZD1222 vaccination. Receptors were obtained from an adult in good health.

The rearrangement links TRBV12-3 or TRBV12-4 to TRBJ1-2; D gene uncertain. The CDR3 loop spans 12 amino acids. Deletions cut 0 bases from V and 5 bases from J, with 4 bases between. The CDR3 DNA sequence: TGTGCCAGCAGTTTAGCGTGGTATGGCTACACCTTC. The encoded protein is CASSLAWYGYTF.

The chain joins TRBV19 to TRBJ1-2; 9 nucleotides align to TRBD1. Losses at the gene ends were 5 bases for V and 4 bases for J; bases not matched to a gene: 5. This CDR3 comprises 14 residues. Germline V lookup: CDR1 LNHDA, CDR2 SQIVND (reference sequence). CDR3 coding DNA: TGTGCCAGTAGTCCACGGACAGGGGTCTATGGCTACACCTTC. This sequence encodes CASSPRTGVYGYTF.

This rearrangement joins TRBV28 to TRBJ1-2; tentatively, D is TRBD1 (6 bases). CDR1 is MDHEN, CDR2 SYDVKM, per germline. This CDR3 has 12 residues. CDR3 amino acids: CATGTPFLGYTF. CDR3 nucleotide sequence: TGTGCGACCGGGACACCTTTTCTGGGCTACACCTTC.

In DNA, the CDR3 is TGTGCCAGCAAGATCACTAGCGGGAGTTTCGAGCAGTACTTC. Its protein is CASKITSGSFEQYF. The chain employs TRBV3-1 (or the pseudogene TRBV3-2) and TRBJ2-7, with 11 bases identical to TRBD2. Germline V CDR1 and CDR2: LGHDT, YNNKEL (reference sequence). CDR3 length: 14 residues. V was pared by 7 bases and J by 6 bases, with 8 bases of the junction left unmatched.

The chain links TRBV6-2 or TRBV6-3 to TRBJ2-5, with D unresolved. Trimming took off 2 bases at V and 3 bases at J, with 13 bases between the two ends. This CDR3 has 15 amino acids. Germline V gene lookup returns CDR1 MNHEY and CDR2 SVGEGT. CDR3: CASSYGQTLEETQYF. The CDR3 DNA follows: TGTGCCAGCAGTTACGGGCAGACGCTAGAAGAGACCCAGTACTTC.

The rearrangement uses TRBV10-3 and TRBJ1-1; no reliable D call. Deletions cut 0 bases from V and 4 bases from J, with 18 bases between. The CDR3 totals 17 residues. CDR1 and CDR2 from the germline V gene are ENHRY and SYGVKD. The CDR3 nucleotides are TGTGCCATCAGTGAGTCGAGTTTCACCGGTCGGGGCACTGAAGCTTTCTTT. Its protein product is CAISESSFTGRGTEAFF.

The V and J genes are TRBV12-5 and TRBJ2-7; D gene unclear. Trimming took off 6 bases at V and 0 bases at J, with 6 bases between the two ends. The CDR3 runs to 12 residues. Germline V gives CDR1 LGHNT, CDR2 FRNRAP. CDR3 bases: TGTGCTAGTGGAAGGTACTCCTACGAGCAGTACTTC. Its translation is CASGRYSYEQYF.

CDR3 in amino acids: CASGLGTSGSNEQFF. For the CDR3, the DNA is TGTGCCAGCGGTCTGGGGACTAGCGGGAGTAATGAGCAGTTCTTC. This sequence joins TRBV6-6 and TRBJ2-1, with TRBD2 matching 14 bases. Per germline, CDR1 MNHNY and CDR2 SVGAGI (reference sequence). With V trimmed by 8 bases and J by 7 bases, 7 bases remained unmatched. CDR3 length: 15 residues.

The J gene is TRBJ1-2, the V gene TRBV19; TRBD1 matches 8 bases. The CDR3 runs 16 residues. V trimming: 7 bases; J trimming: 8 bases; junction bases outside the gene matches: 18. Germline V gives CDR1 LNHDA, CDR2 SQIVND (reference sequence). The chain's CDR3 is CASKTVGTGSYGGYTF. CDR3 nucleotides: TGTGCCAGTAAGACCGTCGGGACAGGATCTTATGGAGGCTACACCTTC.

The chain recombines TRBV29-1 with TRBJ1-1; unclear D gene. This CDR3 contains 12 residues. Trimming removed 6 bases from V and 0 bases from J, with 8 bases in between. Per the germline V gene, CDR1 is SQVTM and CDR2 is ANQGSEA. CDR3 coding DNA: TGCAGCGTCCCTGGGGTGAACACTGAAGCTTTCTTT. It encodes CSVPGVNTEAFF. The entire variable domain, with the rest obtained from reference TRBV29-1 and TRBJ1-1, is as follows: SAVISQKPSRDICQRGTSLTIQCQVDSQVTMMFWYRQQPGQSLTLIATANQGSEATYESGFVIDKFPISRPNLTFSTLTVSNMSPEDSSIYLCSVPGVNTEAFFGQGTRLTVV.

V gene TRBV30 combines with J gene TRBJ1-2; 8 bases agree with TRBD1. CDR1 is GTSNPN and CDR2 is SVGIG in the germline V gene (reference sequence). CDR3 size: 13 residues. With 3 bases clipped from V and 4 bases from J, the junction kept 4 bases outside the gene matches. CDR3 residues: CAWSAGTGYGYTF. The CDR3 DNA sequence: TGTGCCTGGAGCGCCGGGACAGGCTATGGCTACACCTTC.

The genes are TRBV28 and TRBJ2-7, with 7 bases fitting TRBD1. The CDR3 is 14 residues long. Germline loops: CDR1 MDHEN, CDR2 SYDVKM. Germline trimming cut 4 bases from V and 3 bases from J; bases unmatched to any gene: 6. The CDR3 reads CASSSSGQIYEQYF. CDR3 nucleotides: TGTGCCAGCAGTTCATCGGGACAGATCTACGAGCAGTACTTC. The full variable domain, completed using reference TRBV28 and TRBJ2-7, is DVKVTQSSRYLVKRTGEKVFLECVQDMDHENMFWYRQDPGLGLRLIYFSYDVKMKEKGDIPEGYSVSREKKERFSLILESASTNQTSMYLCASSSSGQIYEQYFGPGTRLTVT.

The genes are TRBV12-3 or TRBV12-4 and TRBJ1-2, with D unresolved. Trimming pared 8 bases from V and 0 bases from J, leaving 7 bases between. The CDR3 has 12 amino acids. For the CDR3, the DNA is TGTGCCAGCCGTGGACCTAACTATGGCTACACCTTC. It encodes CASRGPNYGYTF.

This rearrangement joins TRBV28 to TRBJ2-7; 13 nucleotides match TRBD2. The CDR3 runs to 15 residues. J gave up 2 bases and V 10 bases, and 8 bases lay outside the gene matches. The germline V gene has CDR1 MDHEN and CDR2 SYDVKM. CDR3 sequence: CATSGTSGVTYEQYF. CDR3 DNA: TGTGCCACTTCGGGGACTAGCGGGGTGACCTACGAGCAGTACTTC.

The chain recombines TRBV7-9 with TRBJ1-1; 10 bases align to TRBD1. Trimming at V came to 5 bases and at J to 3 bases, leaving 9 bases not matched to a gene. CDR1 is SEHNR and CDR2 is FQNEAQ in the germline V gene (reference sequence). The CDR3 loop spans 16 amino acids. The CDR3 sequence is CASSPRQGARDTEAFF. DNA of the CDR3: TGTGCCAGCAGCCCGAGACAGGGGGCGCGGGACACTGAAGCTTTCTTT.

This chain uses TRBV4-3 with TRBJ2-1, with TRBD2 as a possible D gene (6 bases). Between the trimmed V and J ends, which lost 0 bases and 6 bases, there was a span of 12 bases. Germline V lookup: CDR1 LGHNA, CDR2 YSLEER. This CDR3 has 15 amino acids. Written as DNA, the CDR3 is TGCGCCAGCAGCCAAGAGGGGGGTTGGGGCAATGAGCAGTTCTTC. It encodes CASSQEGGWGNEQFF.

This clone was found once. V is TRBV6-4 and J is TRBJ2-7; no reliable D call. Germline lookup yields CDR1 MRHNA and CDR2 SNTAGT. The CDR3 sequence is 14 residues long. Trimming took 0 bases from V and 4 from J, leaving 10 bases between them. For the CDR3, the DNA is TGTGCCAGCAGTGACTCGCGGCCAGAATACGAGCAGTACGTC. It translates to CASSDSRPEYEQYV.

The CDR3 spells CASSVGTASYEQYF. The CDR3 nucleotides are TGTGCCAGCAGCGTCGGGACAGCATCTTACGAGCAGTACTTC. V is TRBV11-2 and J is TRBJ2-7; 7 positions agree with TRBD1. Losses at the gene ends were 5 bases for V and 4 bases for J; bases not matched to a gene: 8. The germline gives CDR1 SGHAT, CDR2 FQNNGV. The CDR3 has 14 residues.

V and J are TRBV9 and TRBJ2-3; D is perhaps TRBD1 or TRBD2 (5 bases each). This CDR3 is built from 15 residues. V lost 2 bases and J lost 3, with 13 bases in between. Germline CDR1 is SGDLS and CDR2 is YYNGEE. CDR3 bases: TGTGCCAGCAGCGTCGATGGGACGAGAACAGATACGCAGTATTTT. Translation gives CASSVDGTRTDTQYF.

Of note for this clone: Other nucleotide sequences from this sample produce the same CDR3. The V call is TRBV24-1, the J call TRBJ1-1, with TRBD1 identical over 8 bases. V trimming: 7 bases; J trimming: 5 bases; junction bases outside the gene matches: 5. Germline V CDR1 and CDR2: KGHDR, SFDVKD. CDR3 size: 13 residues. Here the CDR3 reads CATRTGGRTEAFF. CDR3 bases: TGTGCCACCAGAACAGGGGGTAGGACTGAAGCTTTCTTT.

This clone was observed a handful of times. The DNA for the CDR3 is TGTGCCAGCAGCCCGGGACAGGGACGTGCTTTCTTT. Protein: CASSPGQGRAFF. The chain uses TRBV12-3 or TRBV12-4 and TRBJ1-1; TRBD1 matches at 9 bases. V gave up 6 bases and J gave up 11 bases; unmatched junction bases: 7. The CDR3 has 12 amino acids.

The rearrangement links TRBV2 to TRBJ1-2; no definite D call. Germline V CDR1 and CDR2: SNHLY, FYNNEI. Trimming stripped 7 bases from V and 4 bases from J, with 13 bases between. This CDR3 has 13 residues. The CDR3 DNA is TGTGCCAGCAAGGAGGGCGCGGTCTATGGCTACACCTTC. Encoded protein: CASKEGAVYGYTF.

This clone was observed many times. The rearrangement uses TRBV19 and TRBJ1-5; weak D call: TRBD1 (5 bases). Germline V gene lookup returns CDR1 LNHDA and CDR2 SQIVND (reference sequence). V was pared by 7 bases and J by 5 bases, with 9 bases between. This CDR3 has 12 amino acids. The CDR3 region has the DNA TGTGCCAGTAATTTGGGGGATCAGCCCCAGCATTTT. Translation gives CASNLGDQPQHF. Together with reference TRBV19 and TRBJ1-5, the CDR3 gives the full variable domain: DGGITQSPKYLFRKEGQNVTLSCEQNLNHDAMYWYRQDPGQGLRLIYYSQIVNDFQKGDIAEGYSVSREKKESFPLTVTSAQKNPTAFYLCASNLGDQPQHFGDGTRLSIL.

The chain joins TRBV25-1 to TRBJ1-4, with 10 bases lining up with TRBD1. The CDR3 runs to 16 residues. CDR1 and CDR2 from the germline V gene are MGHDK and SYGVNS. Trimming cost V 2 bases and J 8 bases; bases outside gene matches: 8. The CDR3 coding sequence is TGTGCCAGCAGTGAAAGGGGACAGGGGAGGTCAGAAAAACTGTTTTTT. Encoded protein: CASSERGQGRSEKLFF.

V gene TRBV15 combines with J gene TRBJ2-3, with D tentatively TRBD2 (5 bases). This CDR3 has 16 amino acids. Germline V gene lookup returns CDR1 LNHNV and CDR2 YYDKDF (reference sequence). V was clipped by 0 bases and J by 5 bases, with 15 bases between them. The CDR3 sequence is CATSRDTGGGGDTQYF. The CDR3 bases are TGTGCCACCAGCAGAGATACGGGCGGAGGCGGAGATACGCAGTATTTT.

The CDR3 protein is CASKVQGLAGDEQFF. The CDR3 nucleotides read TGTGCCAGCAAGGTCCAAGGTCTAGCGGGAGATGAGCAGTTCTTC. The rearrangement joins TRBV6-5 to TRBJ2-1; 10 bases agree with TRBD2. The CDR3 length is 15 residues. CDR1 and CDR2 from the germline V gene are MNHEY and SVGAGI. V lost 7 bases to trimming and J lost 8 bases; unmatched junction nucleotides: 11.

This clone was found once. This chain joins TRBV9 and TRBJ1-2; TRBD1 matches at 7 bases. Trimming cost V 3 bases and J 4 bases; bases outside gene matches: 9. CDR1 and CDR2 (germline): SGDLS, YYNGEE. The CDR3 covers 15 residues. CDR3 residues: CASSAMTDRAYGYTF. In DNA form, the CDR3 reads TGTGCCAGCAGCGCCATGACTGACAGGGCCTATGGCTACACCTTC.

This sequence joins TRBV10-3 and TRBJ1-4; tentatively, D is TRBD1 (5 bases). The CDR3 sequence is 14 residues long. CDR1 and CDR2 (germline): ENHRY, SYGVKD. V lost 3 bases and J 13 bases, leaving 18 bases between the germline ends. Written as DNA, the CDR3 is TGTGCCATCAGTGACTTGGTTGGTTCTGGGGGACTGTTTTTT. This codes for CAISDLVGSGGLFF.